This is a list of T cell receptor beta chains from one sample in a study of blood T cell repertoires in COVID-19. The table came from immunoSEQ multiplex PCR; TCRdb's copy has only in-frame clones and leaves some out. The repertoire has about 190,000 clones, 75% to 90% of them found once; the top ten carry approximately 6.7%. The specimen sequenced was peripheral blood. Every receptor here comes from a man aged 35 to 55 with acute or convalescent COVID-19. The CDR3 runs from the conserved cysteine through the conserved F or W. D genes are given only for firm matches. The size field is filled for only some rows; it gives once, few, many or a size class.

cdr3_nt cdr3_aa cdr3_length v_call clone_size j_call d_call
TGTGCCAGCAGCCCCCGACAGGGGGCGCGAAGGTTGGCTTTCTTT CASSPRQGARRLAFF 15 TRBV11-2 - TRBJ1-1 TRBD1
TGTGCCAGCAGTTTGTCCGGACAGCACCGAGACTACACCTTC CASSLSGQHRDYTF 14 TRBV28 - TRBJ1-2 -
TGTGCCAGCAGCGTAGCCCCGCTCCGGGAGACCCAGTACTTC CASSVAPLRETQYF 14 TRBV9 - TRBJ2-5 -
TGTGCCAGCAGTTCTATCGGACAGGGATATTCACCCCTCCACTTT CASSSIGQGYSPLHF 15 TRBV27 - TRBJ1-6 TRBD1
TGTGCCAGCAGCTTTTGGGAACAGGGGCATTCACCCCTCCACTTT CASSFWEQGHSPLHF 15 TRBV5-8 - TRBJ1-6 TRBD1
TGTGCCAGCAGCTACCCCGGGACTAGTTTTACCGGGGAGCTGTTTTTT CASSYPGTSFTGELFF 16 TRBV7-9 - TRBJ2-2 TRBD2
TGTGCTAGTGGTTTGGAGTTAAGGGGTACGAACCAGTACTTC CASGLELRGTNQYF 14 TRBV12-5 - TRBJ2-7 -
TGCGCCAGCAGCGCGGACAGGGGGCCGTTCTTC CASSADRGPFF 11 TRBV5-1 - TRBJ2-1 TRBD1
TGTGCCAGCAGCTTAGGGGCAGGGGGAGGTGGCTACACCTTC CASSLGAGGGGYTF 14 TRBV7-8 - TRBJ1-2 TRBD1
TGTGCCAGCAAAGATGGAGGGCTGTTTACGAACACTGAAGCTTTCTTT CASKDGGLFTNTEAFF 16 TRBV27 - TRBJ1-1 -
TGTGCCAGCAGCGAGGGACTAGACTTTGAGACCCAGTACTTC CASSEGLDFETQYF 14 TRBV5-4 - TRBJ2-5 TRBD2
TGTGCCAGCAGTGAGAGGATTTATCAGCCCCAGCATTTT CASSERIYQPQHF 13 TRBV2 - TRBJ1-5 -
TGTGCCAGCAGTGAAATGGGAGTCGCCCAACCCCAGCATTTT CASSEMGVAQPQHF 14 TRBV2 - TRBJ1-5 -
TGTGCCAGCAGCAACCGCGGGGTAACGGAGCTGTTTTTT CASSNRGVTELFF 13 TRBV7-2 - TRBJ2-2 -
TGTGCCAGCAGCTCGCTGGGACAGGGCTCTGGGGCCAACGTCCTGACTTTC CASSSLGQGSGANVLTF 17 TRBV5-6 - TRBJ2-6 TRBD1
TGTGCCAGCAGTGGGCGCGGGGACAGGGGGAACACTGAAGCTTTCTTT CASSGRGDRGNTEAFF 16 TRBV6-6 once TRBJ1-1 TRBD1
TGTGCCAGCAGCTTGCCTAGCGCTGCGAACACCGGGGAGCTGTTTTTT CASSLPSAANTGELFF 16 TRBV5-4 - TRBJ2-2 -
TGTGCCAGCAGCTCCCCGGGACACACCTACGAGCAGTACTTC CASSSPGHTYEQYF 14 TRBV5-8 - TRBJ2-7 -
TGTGCCAGCAGTCGGGACAGCCGCCGGGGCTACACCTTC CASSRDSRRGYTF 13 TRBV2 - TRBJ1-2 TRBD1
TGTGCCAGCAGCACCCGGGACAGGGGACGACTTGGCTATGGCTACACCTTC CASSTRDRGRLGYGYTF 17 TRBV7-8 - TRBJ1-2 TRBD1
TGTGCCAGCAGCTTAGAGTCTAGCGGGGGGGCTAGCAATGAGCAGTTCTTC CASSLESSGGASNEQFF 17 TRBV13 - TRBJ2-1 TRBD2
TGTGCCAGTAGTGTGTCGGGGGGCCAAGAGACCCAGTACTTC CASSVSGGQETQYF 14 TRBV19 - TRBJ2-5 TRBD2
TGTGCCAGCAGTCCTCAAACAGGGGCGGGGAACACTGAAGCTTTCTTT CASSPQTGAGNTEAFF 16 TRBV27 - TRBJ1-1 TRBD1
TGTGCCAGCAGCTTGAGACTAGCGGGGGGGCCCTACAATGAGCAGTTCTTC CASSLRLAGGPYNEQFF 17 TRBV7-2 - TRBJ2-1 TRBD2
TGCGCCAGCAGCTTGGAGGGGAATGAGCAGTTCTTC CASSLEGNEQFF 12 TRBV5-1 - TRBJ2-1 -
TGTGCCAGCAGTGAAAAGGGGGCTGTCAATCAGCCCCAGCATTTT CASSEKGAVNQPQHF 15 TRBV6-1 - TRBJ1-5 TRBD1
TGTGCCAGCAGCTCAGGGACAGGGAACGAGCAGTTCTTC CASSSGTGNEQFF 13 TRBV7-2 - TRBJ2-1 TRBD1